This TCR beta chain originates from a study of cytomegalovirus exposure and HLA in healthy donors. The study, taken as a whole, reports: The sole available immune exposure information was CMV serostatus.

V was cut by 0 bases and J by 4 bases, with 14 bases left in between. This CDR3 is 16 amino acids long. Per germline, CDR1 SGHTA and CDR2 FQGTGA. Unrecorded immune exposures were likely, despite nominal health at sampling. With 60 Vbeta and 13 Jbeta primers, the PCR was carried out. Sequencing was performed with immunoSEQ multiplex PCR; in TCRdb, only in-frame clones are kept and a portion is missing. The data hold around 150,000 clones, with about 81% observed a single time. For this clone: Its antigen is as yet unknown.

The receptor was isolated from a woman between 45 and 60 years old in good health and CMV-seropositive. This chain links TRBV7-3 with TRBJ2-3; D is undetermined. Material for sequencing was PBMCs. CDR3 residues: CASSLTQDRTADTQYF. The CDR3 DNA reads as TGTGCCAGCAGCTTAACCCAGGATCGCACTGCAGATACGCAGTATTTT.